The 6 T cell receptor beta chains below come from one sample, sequenced in a study of CD8 T cells in ankylosing spondylitis. From the 5' RACE reads, TCRdb called clonotypes with MiXCR, one entry per CDR3 protein. This sample has some 100,000 distinct CDR3 sequences, with about 8% found just once. Sequencing was performed on blood, either unsorted or a sorted T cell fraction (not recorded which). The receptors here all came from a male donor with ankylosing spondylitis or in good health (not recorded which).

This clonotype was observed many times. The V and J genes are TRBV6-1 and TRBJ1-1; D call uncertain. The CDR3 is made up of 16 amino acids. V was shortened by 7 bases and J by 0 bases, with 18 bases between the two germline ends. Germline V CDR1 and CDR2: MNHNS, SASEGT. The CDR3 sequence is CASNIGRQPMNTEAFF. CDR3 nucleotide sequence: TGTGCCAGCAACATAGGGCGACAACCCATGAACACTGAAGCTTTCTTT.

This clonotype was detected only a few times. The chain has TRBV25-1 and TRBJ1-5; TRBD1 matches 7 bases. CDR3 size: 14 residues. V was clipped by 3 bases and J by 4 bases; unmatched bases: 3. The germline gives CDR1 MGHDK, CDR2 SYGVNS. The CDR3 DNA reads TGTGCCAGCAGTGAGACAGGGCTGAATCAGCCCCAGCATTTT. As protein: CASSETGLNQPQHF.

Notes on this clonotype: A much larger clonotype is one base distant, so this may be a read error. The J gene is TRBJ2-5, the V gene TRBV12-3 or TRBV12-4; the match to TRBD1 covers 11 bases. The length of the CDR3 is 15 residues. The DNA for the CDR3 is TGTGCCAGCAGTCCAGGGACAGGGGGAAGAGAGGCCCAGTACTTC. Encoded protein: CASSPGTGGREAQYF.

This clonotype was seen repeatedly, ten times or more. The chain uses TRBV30 and TRBJ1-5; D call uncertain. In germline, CDR1 is GTSNPN, CDR2 SVGIG (reference sequence). The CDR3 covers 13 residues. The V end lost 4 bases, the J end lost 4 bases, and 11 bases lay between the germline ends. The CDR3: CAWTRRPNQPQHF. The CDR3 DNA reads as TGTGCCTGGACGAGACGTCCTAATCAGCCCCAGCATTTT.

This clonotype was observed many times. The J gene is TRBJ2-1, the V gene TRBV20-1; TRBD2 agrees at 10 bases. Germline CDR1 is DFQATT and CDR2 is SNEGSKA (reference sequence). The CDR3 loop spans 18 amino acids. The V and J ends lost 0 bases and 2 bases, in that order; junction bases with no gene match: 10. The CDR3 DNA reads as TGCAGTGCTAGAGATCTGTTAGAAGGGACTAGCGCCTACAATGAGCAGTTCTTC. Amino acid sequence: CSARDLLEGTSAYNEQFF.

This rearrangement joins TRBV18 to TRBJ2-7; TRBD1 might be the D (5 bases). The CDR3 covers 15 residues. In germline, CDR1 is KGHSH, CDR2 LQKENI. With 1 base removed from V and 3 bases from J, the gap between germline ends came to 13 bases. DNA of the CDR3: TGTGCCAGCTCACCACTGCAGGGAAGGTTCTACGAGCAGTACTTC. This sequence encodes CASSPLQGRFYEQYF.